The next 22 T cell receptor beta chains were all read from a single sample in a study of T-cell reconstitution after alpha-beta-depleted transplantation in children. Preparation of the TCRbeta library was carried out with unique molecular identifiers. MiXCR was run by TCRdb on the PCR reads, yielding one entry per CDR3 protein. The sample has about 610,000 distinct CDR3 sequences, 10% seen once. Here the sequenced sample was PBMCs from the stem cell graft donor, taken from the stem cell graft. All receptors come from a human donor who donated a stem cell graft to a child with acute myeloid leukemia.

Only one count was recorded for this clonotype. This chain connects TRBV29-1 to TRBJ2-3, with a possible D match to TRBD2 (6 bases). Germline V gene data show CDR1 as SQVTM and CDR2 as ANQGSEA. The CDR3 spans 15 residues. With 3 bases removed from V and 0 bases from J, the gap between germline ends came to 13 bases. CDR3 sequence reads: CSVDSSVPSTDTQYF. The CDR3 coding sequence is TGCAGCGTTGACTCTAGCGTCCCTAGCACAGATACGCAGTATTTT.

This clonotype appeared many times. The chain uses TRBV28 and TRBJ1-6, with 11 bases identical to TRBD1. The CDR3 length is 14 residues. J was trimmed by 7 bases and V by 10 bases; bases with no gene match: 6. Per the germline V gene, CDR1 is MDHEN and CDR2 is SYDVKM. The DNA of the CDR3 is TGTGCCACCAGGACAGGGGGCGCAAATTCACCCCTCCACTTT. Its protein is CATRTGGANSPLHF.

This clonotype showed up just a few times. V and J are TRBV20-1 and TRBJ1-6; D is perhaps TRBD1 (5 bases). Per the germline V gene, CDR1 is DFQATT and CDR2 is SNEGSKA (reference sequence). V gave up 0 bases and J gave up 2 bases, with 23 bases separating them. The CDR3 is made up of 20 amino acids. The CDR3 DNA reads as TGCAGTGCTAGAGACCCTAGCCGGGACGGTGGATGGGCCTATAATTCACCCCTCCACTTT. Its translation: CSARDPSRDGGWAYNSPLHF.

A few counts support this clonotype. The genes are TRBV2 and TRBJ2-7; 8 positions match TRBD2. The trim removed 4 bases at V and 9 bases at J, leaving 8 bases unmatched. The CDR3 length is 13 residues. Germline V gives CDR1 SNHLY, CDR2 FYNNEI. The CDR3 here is CASSAGGRIGQYF. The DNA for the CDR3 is TGTGCCAGCAGTGCTGGCGGGAGGATAGGGCAGTACTTC.

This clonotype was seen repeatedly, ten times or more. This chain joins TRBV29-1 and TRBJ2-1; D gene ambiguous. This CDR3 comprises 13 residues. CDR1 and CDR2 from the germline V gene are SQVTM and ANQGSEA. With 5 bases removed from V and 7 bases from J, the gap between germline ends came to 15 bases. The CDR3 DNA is TGCAGCGTTTCTAGAGCCTTAGGAAATGAGCAGTTCTTC. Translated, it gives CSVSRALGNEQFF.

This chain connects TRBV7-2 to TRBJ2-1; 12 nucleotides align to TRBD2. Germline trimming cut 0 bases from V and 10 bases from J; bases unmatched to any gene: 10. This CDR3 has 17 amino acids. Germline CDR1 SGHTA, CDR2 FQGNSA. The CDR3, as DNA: TGTGCCAGCAGCTTAGCGGATCGGACTAGCGGGACCGGAGAGCAGTTCTTC. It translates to CASSLADRTSGTGEQFF.

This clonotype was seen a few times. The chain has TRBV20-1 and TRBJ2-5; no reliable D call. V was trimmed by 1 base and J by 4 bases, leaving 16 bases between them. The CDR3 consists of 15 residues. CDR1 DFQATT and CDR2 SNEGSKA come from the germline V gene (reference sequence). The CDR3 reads CSARGVTGYIETQYF. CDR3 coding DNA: TGCAGTGCTAGAGGTGTGACTGGTTATATAGAGACCCAGTACTTC.

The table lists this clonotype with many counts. Written as DNA, the CDR3 is TGTGCCAGCAGGCCGGGACTAGCGACCGGGGAGCTGTTTTTT. Translation gives CASRPGLATGELFF. The gene calls are TRBV6-2 or TRBV6-3 and TRBJ2-2, with 10 positions matching TRBD2. The germline CDR1 and CDR2 sequences are MNHEY and SVGEGT. The CDR3 extends over 14 amino acids. The J segment lost 5 bases and the V segment lost 6 bases, leaving 3 bases of the junction unmatched.

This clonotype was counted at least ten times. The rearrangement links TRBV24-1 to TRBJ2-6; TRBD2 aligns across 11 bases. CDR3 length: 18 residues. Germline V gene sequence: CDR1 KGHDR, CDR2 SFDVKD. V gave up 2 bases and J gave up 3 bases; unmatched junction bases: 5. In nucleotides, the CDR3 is TGTGCCACCAGTGATTCAAAACTAGCGGGAGTTGGGGCCAACGTCCTGACTTTC. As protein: CATSDSKLAGVGANVLTF.

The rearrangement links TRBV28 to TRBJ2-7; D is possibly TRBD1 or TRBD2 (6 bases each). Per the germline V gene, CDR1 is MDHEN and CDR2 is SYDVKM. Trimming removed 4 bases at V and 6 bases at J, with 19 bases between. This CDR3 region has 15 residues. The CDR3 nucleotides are TGTGCCAGCAGTTCCCCCAGGGGCGGGAAGAGCGAGCAGTACTTC. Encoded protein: CASSSPRGGKSEQYF.

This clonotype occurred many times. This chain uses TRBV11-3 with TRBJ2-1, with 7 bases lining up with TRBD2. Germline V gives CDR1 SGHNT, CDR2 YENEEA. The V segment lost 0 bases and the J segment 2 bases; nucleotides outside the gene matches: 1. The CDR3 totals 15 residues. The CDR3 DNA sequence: TGTGCCAGCAGCTTAGAAAGCGGGACCTACAATGAGCAGTTCTTC. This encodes CASSLESGTYNEQFF.

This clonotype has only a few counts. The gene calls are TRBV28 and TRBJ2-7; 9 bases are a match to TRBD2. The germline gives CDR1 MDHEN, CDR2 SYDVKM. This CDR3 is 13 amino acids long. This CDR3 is CAILSGSSYEQYF. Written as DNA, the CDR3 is TGTGCGATCCTTAGCGGGAGCTCCTACGAGCAGTACTTC.

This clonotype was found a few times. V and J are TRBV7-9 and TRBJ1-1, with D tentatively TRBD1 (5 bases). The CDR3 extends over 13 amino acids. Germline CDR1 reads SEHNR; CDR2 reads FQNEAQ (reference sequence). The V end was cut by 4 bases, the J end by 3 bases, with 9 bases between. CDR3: CASSSGGDTEAFF. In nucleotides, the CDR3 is TGTGCCAGCAGCTCTGGGGGGGACACTGAAGCTTTCTTT.

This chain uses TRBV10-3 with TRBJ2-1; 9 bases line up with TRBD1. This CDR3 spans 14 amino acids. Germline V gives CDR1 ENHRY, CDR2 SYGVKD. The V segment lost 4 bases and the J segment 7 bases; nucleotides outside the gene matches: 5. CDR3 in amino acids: CAISVRDRVNEQFF. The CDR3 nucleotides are TGTGCCATCAGTGTCCGGGACAGGGTAAATGAGCAGTTCTTC.

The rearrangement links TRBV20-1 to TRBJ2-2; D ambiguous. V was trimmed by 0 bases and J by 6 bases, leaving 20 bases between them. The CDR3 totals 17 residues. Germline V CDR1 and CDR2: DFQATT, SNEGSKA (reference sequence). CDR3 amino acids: CSARDYEKGNFAGELFF. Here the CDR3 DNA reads TGCAGTGCTAGAGATTATGAGAAAGGGAATTTCGCCGGGGAGCTGTTTTTT.

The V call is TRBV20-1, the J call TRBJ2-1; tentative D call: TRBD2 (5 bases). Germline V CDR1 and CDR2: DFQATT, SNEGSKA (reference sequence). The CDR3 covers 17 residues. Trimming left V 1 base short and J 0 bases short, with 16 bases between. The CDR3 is CSARAVLERLSYNEQFF. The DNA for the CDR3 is TGCAGTGCTAGAGCCGTCCTAGAGCGGCTCTCCTACAATGAGCAGTTCTTC.

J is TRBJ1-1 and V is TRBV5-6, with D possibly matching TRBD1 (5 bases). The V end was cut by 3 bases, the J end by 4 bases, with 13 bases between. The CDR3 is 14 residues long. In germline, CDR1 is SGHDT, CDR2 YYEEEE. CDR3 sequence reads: CASSSDVGRTEAFF. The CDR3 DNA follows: TGTGCCAGCAGCTCCGACGTGGGGCGCACTGAAGCTTTCTTT.

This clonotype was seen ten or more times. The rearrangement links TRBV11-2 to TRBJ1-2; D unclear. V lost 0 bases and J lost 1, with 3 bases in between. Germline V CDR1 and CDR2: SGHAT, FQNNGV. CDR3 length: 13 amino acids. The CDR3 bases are TGTGCCAGCAGCTTAGAGAATAACTATGGCTACACCTTC. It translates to CASSLENNYGYTF.

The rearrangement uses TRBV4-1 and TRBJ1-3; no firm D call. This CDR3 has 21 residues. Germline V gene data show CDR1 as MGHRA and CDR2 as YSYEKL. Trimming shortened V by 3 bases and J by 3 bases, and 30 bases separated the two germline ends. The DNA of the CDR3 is TGCGCCAGCAGCCACCGCGATGGCGGGCGGAAAGACCCTCTAAGTGGAAACACCATATATTTT. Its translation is CASSHRDGGRKDPLSGNTIYF.

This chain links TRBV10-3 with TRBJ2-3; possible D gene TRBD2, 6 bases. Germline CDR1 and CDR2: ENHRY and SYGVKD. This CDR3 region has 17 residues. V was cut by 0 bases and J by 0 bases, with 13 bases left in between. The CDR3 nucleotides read TGTGCCATCAGTGAGTCGAGCAGCGGGTCTAGCACAGATACGCAGTATTTT. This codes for CAISESSSGSSTDTQYF.

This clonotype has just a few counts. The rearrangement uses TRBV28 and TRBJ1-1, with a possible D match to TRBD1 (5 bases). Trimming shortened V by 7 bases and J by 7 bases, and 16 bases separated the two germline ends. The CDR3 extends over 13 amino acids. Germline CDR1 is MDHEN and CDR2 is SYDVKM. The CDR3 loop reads CASIDLGGSEAFF. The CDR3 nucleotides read TGTGCCAGCATCGACCTGGGGGGGAGTGAAGCTTTCTTT.

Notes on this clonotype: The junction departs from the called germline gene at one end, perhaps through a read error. This CDR3 reads CACSPSGSSYNEQFF. For the CDR3, the DNA is TGTGCCTGCAGCCCTAGCGGGAGTTCCTACAATGAGCAGTTCTTC. The chain links TRBV3-1 to TRBJ2-1; 10 nucleotides line up with TRBD2. Germline loops: CDR1 LGHDT, CDR2 YNNKEL (reference sequence). This CDR3 region has 15 residues.